Listed below are T cell receptor beta chains from one sample, sequenced in a study of blood T cell repertoires in COVID-19. The repertoire was sequenced with immunoSEQ multiplex PCR; TCRdb's copy has only in-frame clones and lacks some. The data contain around 150,000 clones, around four fifths of them singletons. The sequenced sample consisted of peripheral blood. Receptors originate from a woman over 75 with acute or convalescent COVID-19. The conserved cysteine and the conserved F or W are not part of the CDR3 here.

>TRBV5-8
ASGKAGRNEQF
>TRBV7-9
ASSPWGQARTEAF
>TRBV6-2/TRBV6-3
ASSYIFDNSYEQY
>TRBV27
ATRTGDNSPLH
>TRBV28
ASRKARANIQY
>TRBV11-3
ASSLDPGHSYEQY
>TRBV7-2
ASSRSGSGANVLT
>TRBV7-9
ASNLAGNYYGYT
>TRBV3-1/TRBV3-2
ASSLILDNEQF
>TRBV14
ASSPRTRASPLH
>TRBV1
TSSQDLPSQASDYNEQF
>TRBV5-1
ASSPTGGRAYEQY
>TRBV29-1
SVESGTSGSNGQF
>TRBV7-2
ASSTLLAGGDEQF
>TRBV7-9
ASSAPTGDDGPPQH
>TRBV6-5
ASRTPNTGGLF
>TRBV5-5
ASSWTDRAEQF
>TRBV9
ASSVEQDTEAF
>TRBV5-4
ASSLEGQGGRDGYT
>TRBV18
ASSPIDATDTQY
>TRBV5-1
ASSLGAGANTEAF
>TRBV11-2
ASSLERNTEAF
>TRBV2
ASRSQGADYGYT
>TRBV10-1
ASSEGGSGSHEQY
>TRBV5-1
ASRVGAGTEAF
>TRBV18
ASSIEQGPYEQY
>TRBV6-1
ASSEVGLIYGYT
>TRBV7-9
ASSFLGTGGTDTQY